This T cell receptor beta chain was sequenced in a study of CD8 T cells in Susac syndrome. The wider study: Among the Susac syndrome patients who underwent sequencing, roughly 6 had clinically active disease, while about 8 of them were in remission. Overall study findings and caveats: In total CD8+ repertoires, some 15 Susac-specific public clones were found, and CD8+ TEMRA repertoires had roughly 5.

Random hexamers primed reverse transcription of about 0.5 to 1 ug RNA. TCRdb called the immunoSEQ multiplex PCR reads again in MiXCR, with one record for every CDR3 protein. This table has about 140,000 distinct CDR3 sequences, 95% appearing once. V lost 0 bases, J lost 5 bases, and 3 bases stayed unmatched. From germline, CDR1 is SGDLS and CDR2 YYNGEE. The CDR3 is 15 residues long. Concerning this clonotype: Antigen specificity is unknown.

V gene TRBV9 combines with J gene TRBJ2-1; TRBD2 aligns across 9 bases. The sample comprised CD8+ T cells from PBMCs. This clonotype was sampled from a human donor with Susac syndrome. CDR3 amino acids: CASSVGGRVHNEQFF. The DNA of the CDR3 is TGTGCCAGCAGCGTAGGCGGGAGGGTTCACAATGAGCAGTTCTTC.